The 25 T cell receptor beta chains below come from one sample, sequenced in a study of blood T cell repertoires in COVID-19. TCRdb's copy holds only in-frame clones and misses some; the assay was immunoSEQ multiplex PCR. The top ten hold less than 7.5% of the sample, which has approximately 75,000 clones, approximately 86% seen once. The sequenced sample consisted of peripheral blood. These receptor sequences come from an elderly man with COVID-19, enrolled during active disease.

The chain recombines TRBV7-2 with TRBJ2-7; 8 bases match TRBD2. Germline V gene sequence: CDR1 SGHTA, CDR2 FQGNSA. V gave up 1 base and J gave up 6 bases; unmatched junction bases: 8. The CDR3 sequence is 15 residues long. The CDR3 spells CASSLVREGNGEQYF. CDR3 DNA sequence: TGTGCCAGCAGCTTAGTTCGGGAGGGGAATGGCGAGCAGTACTTC.

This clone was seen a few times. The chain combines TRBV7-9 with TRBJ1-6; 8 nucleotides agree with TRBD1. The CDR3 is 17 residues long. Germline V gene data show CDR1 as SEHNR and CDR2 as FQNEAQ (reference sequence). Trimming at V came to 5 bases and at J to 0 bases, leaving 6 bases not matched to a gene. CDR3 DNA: TGTGCCAGCAGCCAGGACAGGGCCAGCTCCTATAATTCACCCCTCCACTTT. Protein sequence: CASSQDRASSYNSPLHF.

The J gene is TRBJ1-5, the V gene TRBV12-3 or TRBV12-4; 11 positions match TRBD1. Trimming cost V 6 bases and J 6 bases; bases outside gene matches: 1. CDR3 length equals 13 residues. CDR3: CASRGTGGQPQHF. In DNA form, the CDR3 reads TGTGCCAGCAGAGGGACAGGGGGTCAGCCCCAGCATTTT.

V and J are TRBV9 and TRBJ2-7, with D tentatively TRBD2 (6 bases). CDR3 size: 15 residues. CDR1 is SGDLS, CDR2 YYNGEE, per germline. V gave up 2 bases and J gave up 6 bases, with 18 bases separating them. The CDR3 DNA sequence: TGTGCCAGCAGCGTTACCGGGACTCAGCCTAGCGAGCAGTACTTC. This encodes CASSVTGTQPSEQYF.

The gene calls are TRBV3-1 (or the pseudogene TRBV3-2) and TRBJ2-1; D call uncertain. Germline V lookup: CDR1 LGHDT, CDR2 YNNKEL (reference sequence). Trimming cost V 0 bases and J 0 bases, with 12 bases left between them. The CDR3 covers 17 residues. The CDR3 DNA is TGTGCCAGCAGCCAAGATTTGCAACAGAGCTCCTACAATGAGCAGTTCTTC. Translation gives CASSQDLQQSSYNEQFF.

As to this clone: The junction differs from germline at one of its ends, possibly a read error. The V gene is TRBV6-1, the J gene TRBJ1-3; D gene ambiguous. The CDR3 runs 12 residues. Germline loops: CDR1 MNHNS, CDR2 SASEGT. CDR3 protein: CASSDIYSLSFF. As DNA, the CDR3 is TGTGCCAGCAGTGACATTTACAGTTTGAGTTTTTTT.

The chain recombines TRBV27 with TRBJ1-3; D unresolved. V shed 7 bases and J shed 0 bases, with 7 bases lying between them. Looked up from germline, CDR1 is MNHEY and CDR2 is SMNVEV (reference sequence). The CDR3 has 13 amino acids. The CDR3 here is CASKTHSGNTIYF. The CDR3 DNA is TGTGCCAGCAAAACTCACTCTGGAAACACCATATATTTT.

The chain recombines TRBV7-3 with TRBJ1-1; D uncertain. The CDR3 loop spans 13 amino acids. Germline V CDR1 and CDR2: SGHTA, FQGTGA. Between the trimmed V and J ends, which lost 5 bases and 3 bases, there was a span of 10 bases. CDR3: CASSTRLDTEAFF. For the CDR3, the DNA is TGTGCCAGCAGCACAAGACTAGACACTGAAGCTTTCTTT.

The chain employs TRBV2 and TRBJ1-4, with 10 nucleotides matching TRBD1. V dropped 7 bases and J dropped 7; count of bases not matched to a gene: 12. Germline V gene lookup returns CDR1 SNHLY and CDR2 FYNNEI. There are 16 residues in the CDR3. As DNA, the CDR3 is TGTGCCAGCACCCGGGACAGGGGAGGCTTGGGTGAAAAACTGTTTTTT. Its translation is CASTRDRGGLGEKLFF.

The CDR3 region is CASSGSSGGTDTQYF. The CDR3 DNA is TGTGCCAGCAGTGGCTCTAGCGGGGGCACAGATACGCAGTATTTT. This sequence joins TRBV2 and TRBJ2-3, with 9 bases lining up with TRBD2. The J segment lost 1 base and the V segment lost 4 bases, leaving 3 bases of the junction unmatched. The CDR3 is 15 residues long. CDR1 and CDR2 from the germline V gene are SNHLY and FYNNEI.

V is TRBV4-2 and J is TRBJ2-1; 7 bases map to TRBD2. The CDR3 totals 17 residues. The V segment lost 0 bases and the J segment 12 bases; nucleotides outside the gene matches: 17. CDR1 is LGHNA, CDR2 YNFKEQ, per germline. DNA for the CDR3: TGTGCCAGCAGCCAAGATGAGTCAGCGGGATCCCCGCAGGGGCAGTTCTTC. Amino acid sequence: CASSQDESAGSPQGQFF.

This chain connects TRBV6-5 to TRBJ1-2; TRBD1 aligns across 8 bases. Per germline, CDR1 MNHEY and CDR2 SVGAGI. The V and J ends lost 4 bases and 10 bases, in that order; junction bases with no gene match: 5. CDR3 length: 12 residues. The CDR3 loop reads CASSLDRDYYTF. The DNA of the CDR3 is TGTGCCAGCAGTTTGGACAGGGACTACTACACCTTC.

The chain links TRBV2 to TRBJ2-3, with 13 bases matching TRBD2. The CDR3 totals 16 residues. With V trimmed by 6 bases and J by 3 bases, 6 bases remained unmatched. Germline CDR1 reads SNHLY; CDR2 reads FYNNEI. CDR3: CASRSRLAGGTDTQYF. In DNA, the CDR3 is TGTGCCAGCAGGTCTCGACTAGCGGGGGGTACAGATACGCAGTATTTT.

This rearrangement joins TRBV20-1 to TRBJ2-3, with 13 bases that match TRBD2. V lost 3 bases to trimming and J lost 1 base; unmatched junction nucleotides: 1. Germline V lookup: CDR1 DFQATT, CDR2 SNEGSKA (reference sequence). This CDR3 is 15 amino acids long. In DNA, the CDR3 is TGCAGTGCTAGTGGACTAGCGGGGGGCACAGATACGCAGTATTTT. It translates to CSASGLAGGTDTQYF.

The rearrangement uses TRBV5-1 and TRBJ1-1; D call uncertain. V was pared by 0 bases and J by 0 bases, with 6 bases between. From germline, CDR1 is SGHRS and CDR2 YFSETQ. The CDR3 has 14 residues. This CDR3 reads CASSLGTLNTEAFF. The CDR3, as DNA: TGCGCCAGCAGCTTGGGGACTTTGAACACTGAAGCTTTCTTT.

CDR3 nucleotides: TGTGCCAGCAGCGTACAGGAGAGGGAGCAGTACTTC. Its protein product is CASSVQEREQYF. V is TRBV5-6 and J is TRBJ2-7, with D possibly matching TRBD1 (5 bases). There are 12 residues in the CDR3. The V and J ends lost 4 bases and 7 bases respectively, with 12 bases between them. Germline V CDR1 and CDR2: SGHDT, YYEEEE. The full variable domain, rest sourced from reference TRBV5-6 and TRBJ2-7, is DAGVTQSPTHLIKTRGQQVTLRCSPKSGHDTVSWYQQALGQGPQFIFQYYEEEERQRGNFPDRFSGHQFPNYSSELNVNALLLGDSALYLCASSVQEREQYFGPGTRLTVT.

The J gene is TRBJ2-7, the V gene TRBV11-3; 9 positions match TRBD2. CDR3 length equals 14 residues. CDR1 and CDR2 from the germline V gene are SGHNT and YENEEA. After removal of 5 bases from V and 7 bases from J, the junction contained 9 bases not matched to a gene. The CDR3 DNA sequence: TGTGCCAGCAGCACTGGGACTAGCAGGGGGGAGCAGTACTTC. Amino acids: CASSTGTSRGEQYF.

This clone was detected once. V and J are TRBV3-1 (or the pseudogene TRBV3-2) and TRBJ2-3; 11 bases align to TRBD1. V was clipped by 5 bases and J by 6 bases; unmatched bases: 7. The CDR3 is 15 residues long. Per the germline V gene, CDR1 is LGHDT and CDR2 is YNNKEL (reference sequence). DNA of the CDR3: TGTGCCAGCAGCTCTTGGGACAGGGGGACGGATACGCAGTATTTT. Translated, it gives CASSSWDRGTDTQYF.

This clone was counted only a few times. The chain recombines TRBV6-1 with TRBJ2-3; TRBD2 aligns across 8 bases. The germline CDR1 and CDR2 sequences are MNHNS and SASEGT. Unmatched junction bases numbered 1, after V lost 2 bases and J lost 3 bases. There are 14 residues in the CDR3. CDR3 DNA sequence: TGTGCCAGCAGTGAACGGGGGGGGACAGATACGCAGTATTTT. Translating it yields CASSERGGTDTQYF.

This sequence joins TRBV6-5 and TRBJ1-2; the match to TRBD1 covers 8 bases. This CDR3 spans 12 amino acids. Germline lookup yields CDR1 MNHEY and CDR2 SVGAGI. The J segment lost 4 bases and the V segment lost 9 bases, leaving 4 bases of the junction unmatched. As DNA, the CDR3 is TGTGCCAGTCAGGGGGCGGGCTATGGCTACACCTTC. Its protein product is CASQGAGYGYTF.

CDR3 DNA sequence: TGTGCCAGTAGTCCCCGACTAGCGGGGGGACCCTACAATGAGCAGTTCTTC. Translated, it gives CASSPRLAGGPYNEQFF. This chain uses TRBV19 with TRBJ2-1, with TRBD2 matching 13 bases. The junction had 6 bases not matched to a gene; V was cut back by 5 bases and J by 2 bases. This CDR3 region has 17 residues. CDR1 is LNHDA, CDR2 SQIVND, per germline (reference sequence).

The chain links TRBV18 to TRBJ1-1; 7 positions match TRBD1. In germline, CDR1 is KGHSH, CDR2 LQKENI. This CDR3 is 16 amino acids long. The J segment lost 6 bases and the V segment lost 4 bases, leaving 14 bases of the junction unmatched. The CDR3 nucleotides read TGTGCCAGCTCACTTACAGGGGCCGCGACCAGACCTGAAGCTTTCTTT. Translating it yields CASSLTGAATRPEAFF.

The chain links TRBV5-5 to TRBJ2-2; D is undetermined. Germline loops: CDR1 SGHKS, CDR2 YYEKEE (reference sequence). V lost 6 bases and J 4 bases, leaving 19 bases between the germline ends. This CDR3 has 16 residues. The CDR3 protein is CASIPVAGRPTGELFF. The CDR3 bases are TGTGCCAGCATTCCTGTGGCAGGAAGGCCCACCGGGGAGCTGTTTTTT.

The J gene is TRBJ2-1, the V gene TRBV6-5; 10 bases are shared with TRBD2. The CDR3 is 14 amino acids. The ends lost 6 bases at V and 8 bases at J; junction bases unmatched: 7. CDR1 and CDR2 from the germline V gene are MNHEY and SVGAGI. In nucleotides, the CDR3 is TGTGCCAGCAGCGCAACCGGGACTAGCGATGAGCAGTTCTTC. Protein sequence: CASSATGTSDEQFF.

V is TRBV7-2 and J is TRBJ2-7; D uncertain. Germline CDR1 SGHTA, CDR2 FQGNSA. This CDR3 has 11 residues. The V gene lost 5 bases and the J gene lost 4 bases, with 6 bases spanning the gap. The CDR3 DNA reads TGTGCCAGCAGCCTTCTTTACGAGCAGTACTTC. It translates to CASSLLYEQYF.